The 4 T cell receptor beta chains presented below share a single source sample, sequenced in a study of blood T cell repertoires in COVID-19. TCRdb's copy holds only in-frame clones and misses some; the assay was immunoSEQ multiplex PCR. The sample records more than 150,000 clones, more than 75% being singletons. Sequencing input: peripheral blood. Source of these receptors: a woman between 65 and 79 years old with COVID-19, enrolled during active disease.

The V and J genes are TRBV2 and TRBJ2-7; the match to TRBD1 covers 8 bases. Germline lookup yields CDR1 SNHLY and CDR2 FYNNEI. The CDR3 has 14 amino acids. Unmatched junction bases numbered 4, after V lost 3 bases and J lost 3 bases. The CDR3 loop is CASSDWTGSYEQYF. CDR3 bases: TGTGCCAGCAGTGACTGGACAGGGAGCTACGAGCAGTACTTC.

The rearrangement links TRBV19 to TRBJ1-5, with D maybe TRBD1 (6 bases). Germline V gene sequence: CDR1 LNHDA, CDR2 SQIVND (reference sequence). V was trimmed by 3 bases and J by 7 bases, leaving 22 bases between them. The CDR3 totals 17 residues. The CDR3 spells CASSILTGTPHDQPQHF. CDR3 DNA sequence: TGTGCCAGTAGTATTCTGACGGGGACACCTCACGACCAGCCCCAGCATTTT.

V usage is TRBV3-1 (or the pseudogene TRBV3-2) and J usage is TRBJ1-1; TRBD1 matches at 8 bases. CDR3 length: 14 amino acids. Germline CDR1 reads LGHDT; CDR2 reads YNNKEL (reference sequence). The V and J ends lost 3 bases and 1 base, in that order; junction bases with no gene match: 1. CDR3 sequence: CASSQQGANTEAFF. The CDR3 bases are TGTGCCAGCAGCCAGCAGGGGGCGAACACTGAAGCTTTCTTT.

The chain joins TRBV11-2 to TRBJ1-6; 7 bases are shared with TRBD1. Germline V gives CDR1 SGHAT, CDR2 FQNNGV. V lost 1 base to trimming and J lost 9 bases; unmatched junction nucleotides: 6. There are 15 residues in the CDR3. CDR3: CASSLGQGVGSPLHF. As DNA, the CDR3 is TGTGCCAGCAGCTTAGGGCAGGGGGTAGGTTCACCCCTCCACTTT.